This T cell receptor (beta chain) was captured by sequencing in a study of early T cells in non-severe SARS-CoV-2 infection. A single record per CDR3 protein comes from TCRdb applying MiXCR to the 5' RACE reads. This repertoire shows roughly 40,000 distinct CDR3 sequences, 3% to 4% found once; its top ten account for less than 4%. Germline V gene sequence: CDR1 SGHRS, CDR2 YFSETQ. The CDR3 contains 17 residues. Losses at the gene ends were 5 bases for V and 3 bases for J; bases not matched to a gene: 12. The sample holds many counts of this clonotype. V is TRBV5-1 and J is TRBJ2-3; 10 bases match TRBD1. Sequencing was done on a sample of whole blood. This sequence was found in an adult who was a healthcare worker with PCR-confirmed SARS-CoV-2 infection or an uninfected control (not recorded which). The CDR3 nucleotides are TGCGCCAGCAGGACTCTGACAGGGGGCCCGGGGACAGATACGCAGTATTTT. It specifies CASRTLTGGPGTDTQYF.